This TCR beta chain was obtained from a study of cytomegalovirus exposure and HLA in healthy donors. A remark on this clone: What it binds is not known. In the same sample, other DNA sequences code for this CDR3.

From the roughly 120-subject validation cohort, which was separate from the approximately 670-subject first cohort, the donors were drawn. Study-level results: Among TCR beta chains, those listed as cytomegalovirus-associated numbered about 150. First-cohort TCR clusters were later found to tend to co-occur in the 90 to 150 validation repertoires.

Clones were sequenced by immunoSEQ multiplex PCR, and TCRdb holds only the in-frame ones, with some missing. This table has 250,000 or so clones, 85% to 90% appearing once. Germline assignment: CDR1 MDHEN and CDR2 SYDVKM. Trimming removed 4 bases from V and 5 bases from J; junction bases left unmatched: 5. CDR3 length equals 14 residues. The receptor was derived from a woman aged 18-29 years in good health and CMV-seronegative. What was sequenced was PBMCs. The chain recombines TRBV28 with TRBJ2-5; TRBD1 matches at 9 bases. CDR3 nucleotide sequence: TGTGCCAGCAGTTCTACAGGGGGCAGGGAGACCCAGTACTTC. Its translation: CASSSTGGRETQYF.